A selection of T cell receptor beta chains follows, all from one sample in a study of cytomegalovirus exposure and HLA in healthy donors. The protocol was immunoSEQ multiplex PCR, while the TCRdb copy is restricted to in-frame clones and leaves out a portion. The repertoire holds fewer than 250,000 clones, with approximately 80% as singletons. Material for sequencing was PBMCs. These receptors all come from a middle-aged man in good health and CMV-seronegative. Both conserved end residues are part of each CDR3. The D gene is left open where the match is weak. Clone sizes are given selectively: once, few, many, or a class where the clone is expanded.

j_call	v_call	clone_size	d_call	cdr3_nt	cdr3_aa
TRBJ1-2	TRBV5-8	.	TRBD1	TGTGCCAGCAGTTTCCGGACAGGGGGCTCCTTTTATGGCTACACCTTC	CASSFRTGGSFYGYTF
TRBJ1-2	TRBV5-1	.	.	TGCGCCAGCACCCTTACAGACGGCGTCTATGGCTACACCTTC	CASTLTDGVYGYTF
TRBJ2-7	TRBV11-3	.	TRBD1	TGTGCCAGCAGCTCCAGGGACAGCTACGAGCAGTACTTC	CASSSRDSYEQYF
TRBJ2-7	TRBV5-6	.	.	TGTGCCAGCAGCTGGGAGGCGTCCGAGCAGTACTTC	CASSWEASEQYF
TRBJ2-1	TRBV7-2	.	.	TGTGCCAGCAGCTTAGCCGGGACTTCCCACAATGAGCAGTTCTTC	CASSLAGTSHNEQFF
TRBJ2-7	TRBV19	.	.	TGTGCCAGTAGTATGGCAGGGCCCAACGAGCAGTACTTC	CASSMAGPNEQYF
TRBJ1-2	TRBV6-5	.	.	TGTGCTAGCAGTTACGGGTTGTCGGGGGGCGATGGCTACACCTTC	CASSYGLSGGDGYTF
TRBJ2-3	TRBV4-1	.	TRBD2	TGCGCCAGCAGCCAGCCTACTAGCGGGGGTAGCACAGATACGCAGTATTTT	CASSQPTSGGSTDTQYF
TRBJ2-7	TRBV5-1	.	.	TGCGCCAGCAGCCCACTGGCCACAGGGATCTCCTACGAGCAGTACTTC	CASSPLATGISYEQYF
TRBJ1-6	TRBV29-1	.	.	TGCAGCGTCCTCACAGGGTTATCGAATTCACCCCTCCACTTT	CSVLTGLSNSPLHF
TRBJ2-7	TRBV2	.	TRBD1	TGTGCCAGCAGAGACAGGGGTGGGGACGAGCAGTACTTC	CASRDRGGDEQYF
TRBJ2-3	TRBV28	few	TRBD2	TGTGCCAGCAGTGGGACTAGTTCCGCAGATACGCAGTATTTT	CASSGTSSADTQYF
TRBJ1-5	TRBV19	.	.	TGTGCCAGTAGGGTGGGGGGGGGTTTCAATCAGCCCCAGCATTTT	CASRVGGGFNQPQHF
TRBJ2-7	TRBV10-3	.	TRBD1	TGTGCCATCAGGGACAGGGGGCTAGAAGAGCAGTACTTC	CAIRDRGLEEQYF
TRBJ1-1	TRBV15	once	.	TGTGCCACCAGCAGAGATGGGCAGTTTGAAGCTTTCTTT	CATSRDGQFEAFF
TRBJ1-5	TRBV27	.	TRBD1	TGTGCCAGCAGTTTCCTCGACAGGGGGTCCCAGCATTTT	CASSFLDRGSQHF
TRBJ1-1	TRBV18	.	TRBD1	TGTGCCAGCTCAGAACAGGGGTCCCGGACTGAAGCTTTCTTT	CASSEQGSRTEAFF
TRBJ2-1	TRBV18	once	.	TGTGCCAGCTCACCCAAATGGCAGGGTTACAATGAGCAGTTCTTC	CASSPKWQGYNEQFF
TRBJ1-2	TRBV4-1	.	TRBD1	TGCGCCAGCAGCCAAGATCGAGGGACAGGATTTGGCTACACCTTC	CASSQDRGTGFGYTF
TRBJ1-6	TRBV19	.	.	TGTGCCACCCAGGACAGTTTTAATTCACCCCTCCACTTT	CATQDSFNSPLHF
TRBJ2-2	TRBV18	.	.	TGTGCCAGCTCACCACGCCAGATCTACACCGGGGAGCTGTTTTTT	CASSPRQIYTGELFF
TRBJ2-3	TRBV5-1	.	.	TGCGCCAGCAGCTCCGTCCCCGGAGTAAATACAGATACGCAGTATTTT	CASSSVPGVNTDTQYF
TRBJ2-7	TRBV18	.	TRBD2	TGTGCCAGCTCACCGGGACTAGCGGGGGTCCGCTACGAGCAGTACTTC	CASSPGLAGVRYEQYF
TRBJ1-2	TRBV7-9	.	TRBD1	TGTGCCAGCAGTCCCACAGGGGGGATTAACTATGGCTACACCTTC	CASSPTGGINYGYTF
TRBJ2-1	TRBV11-2	.	.	TGTGCCAGCAGCTTAGTAACCAGCTCCTACAATGAGCAGTTCTTC	CASSLVTSSYNEQFF
TRBJ1-6	TRBV19	few	.	TGTGCCAGTAGTATAGGGGTCCGGGATTCACCCCTCCACTTT	CASSIGVRDSPLHF
TRBJ2-7	TRBV5-4	.	.	TGTGCCAGCAGCTCTCCCTCCTACGAGCAGTACTTC	CASSSPSYEQYF